The 5 T cell receptor beta chains given below trace back to one sample, sequenced in a study of CD8+CD57+ T cells in acquired aplastic anemia. Genomic DNA, serving as template, underwent TCR beta VDJ and CDR3 profiling. TCRdb re-analysed the reads in MiXCR, keeping a single row per CDR3 protein. Among approximately 160,000 distinct CDR3 sequences listed, about 48% were seen once. The sequenced sample consisted of sorted CD4+, CD8+, or CD8+CD57+ T cells (not recorded which) from PBMCs. The source of these receptors is a human donor in good health.

The chain uses TRBV10-3 and TRBJ1-1; D is undetermined. The CDR3 spans 12 residues. Germline CDR1 reads ENHRY; CDR2 reads SYGVKD. Trimming removed 4 bases at V and 7 bases at J, with 10 bases between. The CDR3 nucleotides read TGTGCCATCAGTGCTCGGGGTGATGAAGCTTTCTTT. Protein sequence: CAISARGDEAFF.

This clonotype has at least ten counts. This chain uses TRBV20-1 with TRBJ1-1; perhaps TRBD1 as D (5 bases). Between the trimmed V and J ends, which lost 3 bases and 10 bases, there was a span of 15 bases. The CDR3 totals 12 residues. Germline V lookup: CDR1 DFQATT, CDR2 SNEGSKA (reference sequence). In DNA, the CDR3 is TGCAGTGCTAGTTTATTCTCCGGGGCAGCTTTCTTT. Translating gives CSASLFSGAAFF.

This clonotype was recorded at least ten times. CDR3 region: CASGQGAWGYTF. The CDR3 DNA is TGTGCCAGCGGACAGGGGGCTTGGGGCTACACCTTC. V and J are TRBV6-1 and TRBJ1-2, with TRBD1 matching 11 bases. Germline CDR1 MNHNS, CDR2 SASEGT. V was clipped by 8 bases and J by 8 bases; unmatched bases: 4. This CDR3 region has 12 residues.

This clonotype occurred many times. The gene calls are TRBV3-1 and TRBJ2-7; D unresolved. CDR1 LGHDT and CDR2 YNNKEL come from the germline V gene (reference sequence). V shed 4 bases and J shed 7 bases, with 8 bases lying between them. The CDR3 covers 11 residues. The CDR3 reads CASSLAREQYF. The CDR3 DNA sequence: TGTGCCAGCAGCCTTGCCCGTGAGCAGTACTTC.

There are many counts of this clonotype. CDR3 sequence reads: CAADEEAFF. In DNA form, the CDR3 reads TGTGCTGCGGACGAGGAAGCTTTCTTT. The chain links TRBV30 to TRBJ1-1; D is ambiguous. Germline loops: CDR1 GTSNPN, CDR2 SVGIG (reference sequence). There are 9 residues in the CDR3.